The rows below give T cell receptor beta chains drawn from one sample of a study of blood T cell repertoires in COVID-19. Measured with immunoSEQ multiplex PCR; TCRdb has only the in-frame clones, and not every one. The table shows tens of thousands of clones, with around 93% occurring only once. The sequencing input was peripheral blood. The origin of the receptors is a human donor with active COVID-19. The donor label of this sample is uncertain. The CDR3 runs from the conserved cysteine through the conserved F or W. Each record gives: V gene, J gene, D gene, CDR3 protein. A D gene is named only where the DNA matches it firmly.

TRBV4-1,TRBJ1-1,TRBD1,CASSPRGTVMNTEAFF
TRBV7-9,TRBJ2-6,.,CASSTRVSGANVLTF
TRBV6-2/TRBV6-3,TRBJ2-6,TRBD1,CASTPGTVDGANVLTF
TRBV5-6,TRBJ2-7,TRBD1,CASSLLNRGKASYEQYF
TRBV11-2,TRBJ1-2,TRBD1,CASSLGTGVPYGYTF
TRBV28,TRBJ1-2,.,CASIVAGSGRGAEGYTF
TRBV7-9,TRBJ2-1,TRBD2,CASSPGLAGYEQFF
TRBV18,TRBJ1-3,TRBD1,CASSLRTGSLSGNTIYF
TRBV4-1,TRBJ1-3,.,CASSHIGRESGNTIYF
TRBV19,TRBJ1-4,.,CASSSWANNEKLFF
TRBV3-1/TRBV3-2,TRBJ1-2,.,CASSQGGPAGGYTF
TRBV29-1,TRBJ2-2,.,CSVAARTNTGELFF
TRBV28,TRBJ2-1,.,CASSLPIPGREQFF
TRBV7-6,TRBJ1-3,.,CASSGPTGISGNTIYF
TRBV6-1,TRBJ2-6,.,CASSGTGSSGANVLTF
TRBV5-4,TRBJ1-5,TRBD1,CASSNRGDPNQPQHF
TRBV9,TRBJ2-1,TRBD1,CASSATGARVYNEQFF
TRBV11-2,TRBJ2-1,TRBD2,CASSLDVGGYNEQFF